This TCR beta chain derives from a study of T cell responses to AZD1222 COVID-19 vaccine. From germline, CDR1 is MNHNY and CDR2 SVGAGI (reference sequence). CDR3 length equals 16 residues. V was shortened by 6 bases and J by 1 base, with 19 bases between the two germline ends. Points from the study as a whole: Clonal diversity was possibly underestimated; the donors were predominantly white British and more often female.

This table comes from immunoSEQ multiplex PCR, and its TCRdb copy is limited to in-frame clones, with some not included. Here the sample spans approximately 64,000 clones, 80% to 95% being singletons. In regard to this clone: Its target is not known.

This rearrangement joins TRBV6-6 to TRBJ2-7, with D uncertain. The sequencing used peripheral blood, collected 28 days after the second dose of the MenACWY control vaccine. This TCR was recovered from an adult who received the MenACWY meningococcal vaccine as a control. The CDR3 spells CASSQGPVRLSYEQYF. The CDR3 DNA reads TGTGCCAGCAGCCAAGGCCCGGTCCGCCTATCCTACGAGCAGTACTTC.